The clone carrying this TCR beta chain was seen a single time. The sample comes from a study of blood T cell repertoires in COVID-19. Study information: Samples taken during acute and convalescent COVID-19 were collected in the United States, Italy and Spain. PBMCs, B-cell-depleted T cells, or T cells were the source of the cDNA or gDNA that made up the material.

After removal of 1 base from V and 5 bases from J, the junction contained 5 bases not matched to a gene. Germline V CDR1 and CDR2: LGHNA, YSLEER. The length of the CDR3 is 16 residues. Original data processing: Quantification of nucleated cells was approximated via reference gene primer amplification. This table comes from immunoSEQ multiplex PCR, and its TCRdb copy is limited to in-frame clones, with some not included. The V and J calls and clone size are taken from that table; D and trimming were inferred from the DNA. The table has 350,000 to 400,000 clones, about 89% seen once. While infection was still active, Seattle patients were enrolled and then followed longitudinally.

The V and J genes are TRBV4-3 and TRBJ1-4, with 9 bases that match TRBD1. Specimen: peripheral blood. This receptor was taken from a woman aged 30 to 39 with COVID-19, enrolled during active disease. CDR3 bases: TGCGCCAGCAGCCAAGGGGCGGGACAGGGAAATGAAAAACTGTTTTTT. Translating it yields CASSQGAGQGNEKLFF.